Reported below is one TCR beta chain. This record comes from a study of T cell responses to AZD1222 COVID-19 vaccine. Trimming took 0 bases from V and 1 from J; bases not matched to a gene: 4. This CDR3 spans 17 amino acids. Germline V gene sequence: CDR1 LGHDT, CDR2 YNNKEL (reference sequence). The protocol was immunoSEQ multiplex PCR, while the TCRdb copy is restricted to in-frame clones and leaves out a portion. Of about 100,000 clones listed, 70% to 90% are singletons. The genes are TRBV3-1 (or the pseudogene TRBV3-2) and TRBJ2-4; 9 bases are shared with TRBD2. Sequenced here: peripheral blood, sampled on day 0 of AZD1222 vaccination. The receptor comes from an adult in good health. CDR3 in DNA: TGTGCCAGCAGCCAAGATCCAAGCGGGGGGGCCAAAAACATTCAGTACTTC. This encodes CASSQDPSGGAKNIQYF.